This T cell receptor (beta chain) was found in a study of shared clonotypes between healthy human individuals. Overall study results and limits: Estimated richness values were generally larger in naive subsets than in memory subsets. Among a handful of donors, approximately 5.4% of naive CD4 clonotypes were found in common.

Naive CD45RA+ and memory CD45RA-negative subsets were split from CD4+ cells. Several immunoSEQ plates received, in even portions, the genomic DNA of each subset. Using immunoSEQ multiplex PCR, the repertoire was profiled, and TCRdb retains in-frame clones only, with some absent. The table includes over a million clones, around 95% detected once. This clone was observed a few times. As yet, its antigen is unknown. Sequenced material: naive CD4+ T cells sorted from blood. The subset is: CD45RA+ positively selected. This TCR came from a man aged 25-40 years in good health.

This CDR3 reads CASSLDLSGYTF. In DNA, the CDR3 is TGCGCCAGCAGCTTGGACCTGAGTGGCTACACCTTC. V usage is TRBV5-1 and J usage is TRBJ1-2; D not certain. V was trimmed by 0 bases and J by 7 bases, leaving 7 bases between them. The CDR3 consists of 12 residues. Germline loops: CDR1 SGHRS, CDR2 YFSETQ.